These 25 T cell receptor beta chains were all obtained from the same sample, sequenced in a study of cytomegalovirus exposure and HLA in healthy donors. PCR amplification relied on 60 Vbeta primers (plus 13 Jbeta primers). TCRdb's copy holds only in-frame clones and misses some; the assay was immunoSEQ multiplex PCR. The sample consists of 90,000 to 130,000 clones, approximately 78% of them appearing once. The sequencing input was PBMCs. The receptors shown here come from a young man in good health and CMV-seropositive.

The CDR3: CASRVGDRLFF. DNA of the CDR3: TGTGCCAGCAGGGTGGGGGACAGACTGTTTTTT. The chain couples TRBV25-1 to TRBJ1-4, with 7 nucleotides matching TRBD1. Germline-derived CDR1 and CDR2 are MGHDK and SYGVNS. V lost 6 bases, J lost 13 bases, and 5 bases stayed unmatched. The CDR3 runs to 11 residues.

The CDR3 DNA reads TGTGCCAGCAGCCTTGGACAGGGAGGGGGCAATCAGCCCCAGCATTTT. Translated, it gives CASSLGQGGGNQPQHF. The chain links TRBV5-6 to TRBJ1-5, with 8 nucleotides matching TRBD1. Germline-derived CDR1 and CDR2 are SGHDT and YYEEEE. This CDR3 contains 16 residues. Trimming took 4 bases from V and 2 from J; bases not matched to a gene: 8.

The chain employs TRBV9 and TRBJ1-1; D is undetermined. The V gene's germline CDR1 is SGDLS and CDR2 YYNGEE. V lost 0 bases and J 9 bases, leaving 15 bases between the germline ends. The CDR3 covers 14 residues. In DNA form, the CDR3 reads TGTGCCAGCAGCGTAGAAGTAGTCGCCGGTAAAGCTTTCTTT. It translates to CASSVEVVAGKAFF.

V gene TRBV5-1 combines with J gene TRBJ2-1, with 9 bases fitting TRBD1. This CDR3 is 15 amino acids long. V lost 5 bases to trimming and J lost 4 bases; unmatched junction nucleotides: 7. CDR1 is SGHRS, CDR2 YFSETQ, per germline. CDR3 DNA sequence: TGCGCCAGCAGTTCCACAGGGGGCTTGTACAATGAGCAGTTCTTC. It encodes CASSSTGGLYNEQFF. Combining the CDR3 with reference TRBV5-1 and TRBJ2-1 gives the whole variable domain KAGVTQTPRYLIKTRGQQVTLSCSPISGHRSVSWYQQTPGQGLQFLFEYFSETQRNKGNFPGRFSGRQFSNSRSEMNVSTLELGDSALYLCASSSTGGLYNEQFFGPGTRLTVL.

This clone was counted a few times. The J gene is TRBJ1-2, the V gene TRBV5-4, with 7 bases aligning to TRBD1. Germline V gene sequence: CDR1 SGHNT, CDR2 YYREEE (reference sequence). V shed 5 bases and J 7 bases; nucleotides not matched to a gene: 11. The CDR3 loop spans 14 amino acids. The CDR3 region has the DNA TGTGCCAGCAGATACAACACAGGGGCGGTTGGCTACACCTTC. Translating it yields CASRYNTGAVGYTF.

This chain connects TRBV5-1 to TRBJ1-5; 10 bases align to TRBD1. The CDR3 contains 15 residues. With V trimmed by 3 bases and J by 1 base, 1 base remained unmatched. Germline V gene sequence: CDR1 SGHRS, CDR2 YFSETQ. CDR3 nucleotide sequence: TGCGCCAGCAGCTGGACAGGGGGAAGCAATCAGCCCCAGCATTTT. Protein: CASSWTGGSNQPQHF.

This clone was seen only once. This chain connects TRBV28 to TRBJ2-7; 7 nucleotides line up with TRBD1. This CDR3 comprises 16 residues. Germline CDR1 MDHEN, CDR2 SYDVKM. With 7 bases clipped from V and 4 bases from J, the junction kept 16 bases outside the gene matches. The CDR3 is CASTPGGSGTEYEQYF. The CDR3 DNA is TGTGCCAGCACCCCTGGGGGATCCGGGACAGAGTACGAGCAGTACTTC.

This clone has just a few counts. V gene TRBV28 combines with J gene TRBJ1-1; D unclear. Per the germline V gene, CDR1 is MDHEN and CDR2 is SYDVKM. Trimming left V 4 bases short and J 7 bases short, with 13 bases between. This CDR3 spans 13 amino acids. The CDR3 loop is CASSSTAASEAFF. The CDR3 DNA reads TGTGCCAGCAGTTCCACAGCAGCCAGTGAAGCTTTCTTT.

Notes on this clone: The same CDR3 arises from other DNA sequences in this sample as well. The rearrangement joins TRBV7-9 to TRBJ1-1, with a possible D match to TRBD1 (5 bases). This CDR3 is built from 15 residues. Germline-derived CDR1 and CDR2 are SEHNR and FQNEAQ (reference sequence). Deletions cut 3 bases from V and 1 base from J, with 12 bases between. CDR3 loop: CASSLGGGPNTEAFF. In DNA form, the CDR3 reads TGTGCCAGCAGCTTGGGGGGAGGGCCGAACACTGAAGCTTTCTTT. Full variable domain (rest looked up from reference TRBV7-9 and TRBJ1-1): DTGVSQNPRHKITKRGQNVTFRCDPISEHNRLYWYRQTLGQGPEFLTYFQNEAQLEKSRLLSDRFSAERPKGSFSTLEIQRTEQGDSAMYLCASSLGGGPNTEAFFGQGTRLTVV.

This chain connects TRBV28 to TRBJ1-2; D ambiguous. With 7 bases removed from V and 8 bases from J, the gap between germline ends came to 14 bases. The CDR3 loop spans 12 amino acids. The V gene's germline CDR1 is MDHEN and CDR2 SYDVKM. The CDR3 region is CASTGARPGYTF. CDR3 sequence (DNA): TGTGCCAGCACCGGCGCCAGGCCAGGCTACACCTTC.

The chain has TRBV7-9 and TRBJ2-2, with unresolved D. In germline, CDR1 is SEHNR, CDR2 FQNEAQ (reference sequence). The CDR3 length is 11 residues. The V end lost 5 bases, the J end lost 8 bases, and 6 bases lay between the germline ends. The CDR3 coding sequence is TGTGCCAGCAGCAAATCGGGGGAGCTGTTTTTT. It yields the protein CASSKSGELFF.

The chain links TRBV5-4 to TRBJ1-1; no reliable D call. Germline lookup yields CDR1 SGHNT and CDR2 YYREEE (reference sequence). Trimming left V 6 bases short and J 3 bases short, with 15 bases between. This CDR3 is 14 amino acids long. In DNA form, the CDR3 reads TGTGCCAGCACCACTAGAGGGCGGCACACTGAAGCTTTCTTT. Residues: CASTTRGRHTEAFF.

The chain recombines TRBV7-2 with TRBJ1-1; weak D call: TRBD1 (5 bases). The CDR3 has 16 amino acids. The V end was cut by 4 bases, the J end by 2 bases, with 17 bases between. In germline, CDR1 is SGHTA, CDR2 FQGNSA. CDR3 region: CASSSPRGLINTEAFF. DNA for the CDR3: TGTGCCAGCAGCTCCCCTAGGGGACTGATTAACACTGAAGCTTTCTTT.

V is TRBV9 and J is TRBJ1-5; D not resolved. Germline V gene data show CDR1 as SGDLS and CDR2 as YYNGEE. V shed 4 bases and J shed 3 bases, with 11 bases lying between them. This CDR3 is built from 14 residues. The CDR3 DNA reads TGTGCCAGCAGCCTCCACCACTCCAATCAGCCCCAGCATTTT. Translated, it gives CASSLHHSNQPQHF.

The rearrangement links TRBV19 to TRBJ1-5; 10 nucleotides line up with TRBD1. Germline lookup yields CDR1 LNHDA and CDR2 SQIVND (reference sequence). V gave up 5 bases and J gave up 3 bases; unmatched junction bases: 4. The CDR3 is 15 residues long. This chain's CDR3 is CASSSGTGDNQPQHF. DNA for the CDR3: TGTGCCAGTAGTTCTGGGACAGGGGACAATCAGCCCCAGCATTTT.

V and J are TRBV18 and TRBJ2-3, with D maybe TRBD2 (6 bases). This CDR3 is built from 18 residues. Germline loops: CDR1 KGHSH, CDR2 LQKENI. V dropped 3 bases and J dropped 1 base, with 20 bases sitting between them. The CDR3 protein is CASSPTRNGGKGTDTQYF. The CDR3 bases are TGTGCCAGCTCACCGACCCGTAATGGCGGGAAGGGCACAGATACGCAGTATTTT.

CDR3: CASSQAGGSFSGNTIYF. The CDR3 bases are TGCGCCAGCAGCCAAGCGGGAGGGAGTTTCTCTGGAAACACCATATATTTT. This chain joins TRBV4-1 and TRBJ1-3; D gene uncertain. The CDR3 runs to 17 residues. CDR1 is MGHRA, CDR2 YSYEKL, per germline. Trimming took 1 base from V and 0 from J, leaving 13 bases between them.

This clone showed up just a few times. V gene TRBV9 combines with J gene TRBJ2-3, with D maybe TRBD2 (7 bases). The V gene's germline CDR1 is SGDLS and CDR2 YYNGEE. The V end lost 0 bases, the J end lost 6 bases, and 20 bases lay between the germline ends. The CDR3 extends over 17 amino acids. CDR3 in amino acids: CASSVDVMWGGADTQYF. As DNA, the CDR3 is TGTGCCAGCAGCGTAGATGTGATGTGGGGGGGGGCCGATACGCAGTATTTT.

The V call is TRBV19, the J call TRBJ1-4, with D possibly matching TRBD1 (6 bases). The germline V gene has CDR1 LNHDA and CDR2 SQIVND (reference sequence). V dropped 1 base and J dropped 5 bases, with 11 bases sitting between them. This CDR3 comprises 15 residues. For the CDR3, the DNA is TGTGCCAGTAGTATAGTCGGGGGGCGCAATGAAAAACTGTTTTTT. It encodes CASSIVGGRNEKLFF.

The J gene is TRBJ1-5, the V gene TRBV6-7, with TRBD1 matching 7 bases. TRBV6-7 is treated as an ORF (open reading frame) with a function not yet certain. This CDR3 contains 23 residues. V trimming: 6 bases; J trimming: 0 bases; junction bases outside the gene matches: 29. This CDR3 is CASREGPGGNYLKRVYSNQPQHF. The CDR3 DNA sequence: TGTGCCAGCAGAGAAGGACCAGGGGGTAATTACCTTAAGAGGGTTTATAGCAATCAGCCCCAGCATTTT.

J is TRBJ1-1 and V is TRBV10-3, with D tentatively TRBD1 (6 bases). The length of the CDR3 is 12 residues. V lost 3 bases and J 6 bases, leaving 8 bases between the germline ends. The germline gives CDR1 ENHRY, CDR2 SYGVKD. Here the CDR3 DNA reads TGTGCCATCAGTGAATGGGGGCCTGAAGCTTTCTTT. Translated, it gives CAISEWGPEAFF.

V is TRBV4-1 and J is TRBJ2-5, with D maybe TRBD1 (6 bases). Trimming took off 1 base at V and 3 bases at J, with 9 bases between the two ends. The CDR3 length is 14 residues. Germline V gives CDR1 MGHRA, CDR2 YSYEKL. In nucleotides, the CDR3 is TGCGCCAGCAGCCAAGTGGGACAAGAAGAGACCCAGTACTTC. This translates into CASSQVGQEETQYF.

V is TRBV20-1 and J is TRBJ2-5; no reliable D call. Deletions cut 6 bases from V and 5 bases from J, with 10 bases between. The CDR3 loop spans 11 amino acids. The germline CDR1 and CDR2 sequences are DFQATT and SNEGSKA (reference sequence). CDR3 amino acids: CSAHVQETQYF. The DNA for the CDR3 is TGCAGTGCCCACGTCCAGGAGACCCAGTACTTC.

This sequence joins TRBV27 and TRBJ2-7, with no clear D. Germline V gene data show CDR1 as MNHEY and CDR2 as SMNVEV (reference sequence). CDR3 length: 13 residues. Trimming shortened V by 6 bases and J by 3 bases, and 12 bases separated the two germline ends. The CDR3 reads CASSKLGFYEQYF. In DNA, the CDR3 is TGTGCCAGCAGCAAACTTGGTTTCTACGAGCAGTACTTC.

The chain links TRBV28 to TRBJ1-3; 9 nucleotides agree with TRBD1. The ends lost 2 bases at V and 7 bases at J; junction bases unmatched: 6. Germline-derived CDR1 and CDR2 are MDHEN and SYDVKM. The CDR3 consists of 15 residues. CDR3 sequence reads: CASSLLQGAANTIYF. The CDR3 DNA reads TGTGCCAGCAGTTTACTACAGGGGGCTGCGAACACCATATATTTT.